The rows below give T cell receptor beta chains drawn from one sample of a study of cytomegalovirus exposure and HLA in healthy donors. Here immunoSEQ multiplex PCR was the method, and the copy in TCRdb shows in-frame clones only, minus some. There are approximately 85,000 clones in the sample; about four fifths occur only once, and around 32% lies in the top ten. The sample comprised PBMCs. The receptors stem from a middle-aged man in good health and CMV-seropositive. Both conserved end residues are trimmed from each CDR3. A D gene is named only where the DNA matches it firmly.

TRBV19,TRBD1,TRBJ2-1,ASRPDRGNNEQF
TRBV5-3,-,TRBJ2-1,ARRGRDVNEQF
TRBV25-1,TRBD2,TRBJ2-7,ASSDPTSVSYEQY
TRBV29-1,-,TRBJ1-2,SVVRQAGGGYT
TRBV18,TRBD1,TRBJ2-7,ASSSDGPRGEQY
TRBV2,TRBD2,TRBJ2-1,ASKDGTSGGLNEQF
TRBV2,TRBD1,TRBJ2-7,ASRETPGQHEQY
TRBV9,-,TRBJ1-1,ASSVAPGPSTEAF
TRBV4-1,-,TRBJ2-7,ASSQAEDSPYEQY
TRBV19,-,TRBJ1-1,ASSFQTHNTEAF
TRBV19,TRBD1,TRBJ2-5,ASSAGTGDPETQY
TRBV29-1,-,TRBJ2-7,SVEDSYEQY
TRBV29-1,TRBD1,TRBJ2-6,SVEGVQGLSSGANGLT
TRBV10-3,TRBD2,-,AIISGTSGTYEQY
TRBV30,TRBD2,TRBJ2-7,AWGTSGIQYEQY
TRBV2,TRBD2,TRBJ2-7,ASTATSGRAHEQY
TRBV2,-,TRBJ1-3,ASSEGGRSGNTIY
TRBV19,-,TRBJ2-2,ASNPQSNTGELF
TRBV7-2,TRBD2,TRBJ2-1,ASSLAAGMYNEQF
TRBV5-1,-,TRBJ1-2,ASSLTAAYGYT
TRBV19,-,TRBJ1-1,ASSIGDSTNTEAF
TRBV5-6,-,TRBJ2-3,ASSLVLSGPDTQY
TRBV5-1,TRBD1,TRBJ2-3,ASSTSGQLDTQY
TRBV5-4,TRBD1,TRBJ1-1,ASRRQGEPFAF
TRBV5-4,TRBD1,TRBJ2-1,ASSLRDRDDEQF
TRBV4-3,-,TRBJ2-7,ASSQGRLRHYEQY
TRBV4-1,-,TRBJ2-7,ASSQDSSAYEQY
TRBV7-9,-,TRBJ1-2,ASLTGGAKGVSYT
TRBV10-3,TRBD1,TRBJ1-5,AISGTGGNQPQH
TRBV4-1,-,TRBJ2-7,ASSQTGQSYEQY
TRBV5-1,TRBD1,TRBJ2-7,ASSLAGTGDYEQY
TRBV7-8,-,TRBJ2-1,ASRVNQGDEQF
TRBV5-1,TRBD2,TRBJ2-1,ASSFQGSSGRGSNEQF
TRBV30,TRBD1,TRBJ2-1,AWSLGVGTGGNEQF
TRBV5-5,-,TRBJ1-1,ASSFLLYTEAF
TRBV5-1,-,TRBJ2-3,ASSLSPSEKRTDTQY
TRBV5-1,-,TRBJ2-5,ASKLLSVQETQY